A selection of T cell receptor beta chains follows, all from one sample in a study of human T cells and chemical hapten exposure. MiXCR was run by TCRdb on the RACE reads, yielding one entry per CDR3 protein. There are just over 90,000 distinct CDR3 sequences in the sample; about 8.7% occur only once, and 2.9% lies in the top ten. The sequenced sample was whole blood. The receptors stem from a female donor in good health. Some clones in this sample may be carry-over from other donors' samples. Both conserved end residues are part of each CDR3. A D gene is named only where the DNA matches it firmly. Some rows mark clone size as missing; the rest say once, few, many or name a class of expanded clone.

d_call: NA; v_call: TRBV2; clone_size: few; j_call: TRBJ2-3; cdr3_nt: TGTGCCAGCAGCTTGACGACTAGCACAGATACGCAGTATTTT; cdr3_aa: CASSLTTSTDTQYF
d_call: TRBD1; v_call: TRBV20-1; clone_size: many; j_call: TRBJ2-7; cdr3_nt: TGCAGTGCCAGAATAATCGGACAGGGGTCCTACGAGCAGTACTTC; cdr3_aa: CSARIIGQGSYEQYF
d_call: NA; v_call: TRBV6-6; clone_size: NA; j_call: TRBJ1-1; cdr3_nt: TGTGCCAGCAGTTACTCGAAGGGTTCTGAAGCTTTCTTT; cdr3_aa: CASSYSKGSEAFF
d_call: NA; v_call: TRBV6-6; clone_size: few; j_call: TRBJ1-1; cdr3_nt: TGTGCCAGCAGTTACTCGATAACGGAGGTTATGGGTACTGAAGCTTTCTTT; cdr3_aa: CASSYSITEVMGTEAFF
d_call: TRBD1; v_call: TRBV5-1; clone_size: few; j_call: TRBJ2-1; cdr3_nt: TGCGCCAGCAGCTCACAGGGGGGATACAATGAGCAGTTCTTC; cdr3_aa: CASSSQGGYNEQFF
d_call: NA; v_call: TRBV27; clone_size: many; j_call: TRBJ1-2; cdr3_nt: TGTGCCAGCAGTTTAAGTTTGCAGGGGCCCTACACCTTC; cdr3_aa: CASSLSLQGPYTF
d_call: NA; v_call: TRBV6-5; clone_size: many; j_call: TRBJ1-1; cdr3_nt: TGTGCCAGCAGTTACTTCGCGGGGATTGAAGCTTTCTTT; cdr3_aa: CASSYFAGIEAFF
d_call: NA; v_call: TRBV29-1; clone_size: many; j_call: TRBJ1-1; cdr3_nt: TGCAGCACCAGGGAAGGGGTCACTGAAGCTTTCTTT; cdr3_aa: CSTREGVTEAFF
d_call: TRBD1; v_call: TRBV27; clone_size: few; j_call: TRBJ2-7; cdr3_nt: TGTGCCAGCAGTCCGTCCGGGACAGGGATCAACGAGCAGTACTTC; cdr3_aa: CASSPSGTGINEQYF
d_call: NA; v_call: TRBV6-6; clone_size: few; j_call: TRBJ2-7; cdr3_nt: TGTGCCAGCAGCTACGTACCTCACCTGGGACTGGGGATCTTGGACGGTCTGAACGAGCAGTACTTC; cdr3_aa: CASSYVPHLGLGILDGLNEQYF
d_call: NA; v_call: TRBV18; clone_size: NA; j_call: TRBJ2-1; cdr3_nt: TGTGCCAGCTCAGCGGACAGAAGTAATGAGCAGTTCTTC; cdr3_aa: CASSADRSNEQFF
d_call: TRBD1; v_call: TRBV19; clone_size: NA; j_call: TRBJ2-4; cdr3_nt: TGTGCCAGTAGTCCCGGACAGGGGAAAGTGTCAGTCAAAAACATTCAGTACTTC; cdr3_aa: CASSPGQGKVSVKNIQYF
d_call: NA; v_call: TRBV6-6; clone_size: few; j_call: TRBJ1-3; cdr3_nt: TGTGCCACGCAAGAGGGCTCTGGAAACACCATATATTTT; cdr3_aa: CATQEGSGNTIYF
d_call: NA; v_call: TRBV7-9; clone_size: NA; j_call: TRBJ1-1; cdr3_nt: TGTGCCAGCAGCTTAGTCGGGGGCCTCACTGAAGCTTTCTTT; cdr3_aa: CASSLVGGLTEAFF
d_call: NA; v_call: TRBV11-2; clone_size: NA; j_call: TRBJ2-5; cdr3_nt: TGTGCCAGCAGCCTCCGCGACAGCCCCCGCGGGACCCAGTACTTC; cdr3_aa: CASSLRDSPRGTQYF
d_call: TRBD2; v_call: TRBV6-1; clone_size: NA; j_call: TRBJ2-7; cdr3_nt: TGTGCCAGCAGTGAACAGCCACTAGCGGCCTACGAGCAGTACTTC; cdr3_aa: CASSEQPLAAYEQYF
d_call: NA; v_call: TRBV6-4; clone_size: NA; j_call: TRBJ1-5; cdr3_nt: TGTGCCAGCAGCTCAGGGGCTAATCAGCCCCAGCATTTT; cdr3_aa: CASSSGANQPQHF
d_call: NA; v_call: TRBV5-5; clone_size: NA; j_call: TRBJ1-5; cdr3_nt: TGTGCCAGCAGCCCGTCGGGATCTACGGAGCCCCAGCATTTT; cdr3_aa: CASSPSGSTEPQHF
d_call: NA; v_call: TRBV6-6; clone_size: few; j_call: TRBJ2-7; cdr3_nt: TGTGCCAGCAGACCAGGGAGCCCCTACGAGCAGTACTTC; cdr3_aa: CASRPGSPYEQYF
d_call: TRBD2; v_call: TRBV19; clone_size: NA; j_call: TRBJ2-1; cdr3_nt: TGTGCCAGTAGTAACTCCATAGCGGGAGCCCCGTACAATGAGCAGTTCTTC; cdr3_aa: CASSNSIAGAPYNEQFF
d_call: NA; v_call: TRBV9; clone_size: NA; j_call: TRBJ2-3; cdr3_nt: TGTGCCAGCAGCGTAGGGGGGGCCAACACAGATACGCAGTATTTT; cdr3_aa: CASSVGGANTDTQYF
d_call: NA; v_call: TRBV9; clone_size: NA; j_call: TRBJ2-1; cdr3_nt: TGTGCCAGCAGCGCCTCCCATGAGCAGTTCTTC; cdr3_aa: CASSASHEQFF
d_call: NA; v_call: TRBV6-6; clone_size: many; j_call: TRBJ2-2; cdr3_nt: TGTGCCAGCAAAGCATTCACCGCCGGGGAGCTGTTTTTT; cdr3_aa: CASKAFTAGELFF
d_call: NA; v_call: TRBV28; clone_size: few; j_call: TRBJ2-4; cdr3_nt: TGTGCCAGCAATCAGGAGGTAGCCAAAAACATTCAGTACTTC; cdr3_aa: CASNQEVAKNIQYF
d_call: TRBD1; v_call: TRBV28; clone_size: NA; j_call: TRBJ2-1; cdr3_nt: TGTGCCAGCAGAGAGCGCCCGGGACAGGGACGGAATGAGCAGTTCTTC; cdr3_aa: CASRERPGQGRNEQFF
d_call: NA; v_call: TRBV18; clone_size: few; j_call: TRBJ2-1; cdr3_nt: TGTGCCAGCTCACCTCCCGCCTTAGGTTACAATGAGCAGTTCTTC; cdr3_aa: CASSPPALGYNEQFF
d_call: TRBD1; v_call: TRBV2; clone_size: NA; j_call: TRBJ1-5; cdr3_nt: TGTGCCAGCAGTTTATTCGGACAGGGGAGCGGTCAGCCCCAGCATTTT; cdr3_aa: CASSLFGQGSGQPQHF
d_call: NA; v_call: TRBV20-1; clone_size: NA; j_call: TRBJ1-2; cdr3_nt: TGCAGTGCTAGAAACAGGGATGAAACCGGTGGGGGCTACACCTTC; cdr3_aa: CSARNRDETGGGYTF
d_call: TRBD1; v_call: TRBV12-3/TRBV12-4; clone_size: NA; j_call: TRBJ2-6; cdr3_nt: TGTGCCAGCAGTTCCTGGGACAGGCAGGTCTCTGGGGCCAACGTCCTGACTTTC; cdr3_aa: CASSSWDRQVSGANVLTF
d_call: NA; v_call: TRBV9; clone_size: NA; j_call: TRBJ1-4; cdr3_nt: TGTGCCAGCAGCGTAGCAGGCGTCGGGAATGAAAAACTGTTTTTT; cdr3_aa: CASSVAGVGNEKLFF